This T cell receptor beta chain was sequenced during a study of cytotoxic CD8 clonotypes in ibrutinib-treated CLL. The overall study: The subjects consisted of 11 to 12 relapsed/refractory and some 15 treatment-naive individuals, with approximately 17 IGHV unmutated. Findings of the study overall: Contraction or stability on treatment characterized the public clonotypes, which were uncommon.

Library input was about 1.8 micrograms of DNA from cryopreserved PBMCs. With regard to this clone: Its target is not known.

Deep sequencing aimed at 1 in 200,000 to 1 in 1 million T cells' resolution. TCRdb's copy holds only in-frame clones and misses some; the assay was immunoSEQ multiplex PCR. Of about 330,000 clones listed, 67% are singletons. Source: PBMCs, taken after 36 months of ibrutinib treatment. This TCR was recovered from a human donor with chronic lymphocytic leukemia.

CDR3: CASSHRDRVDNEQFF. The CDR3 DNA is TGTGCCAGCAGCCACCGGGACAGGGTGGACAATGAGCAGTTCTTC. The chain has TRBV6-5 and TRBJ2-1; 9 bases line up with TRBD1. The CDR3 extends over 15 amino acids. The V and J ends lost 6 bases and 5 bases, in that order; junction bases with no gene match: 8. Germline assignment: CDR1 MNHEY and CDR2 SVGAGI.